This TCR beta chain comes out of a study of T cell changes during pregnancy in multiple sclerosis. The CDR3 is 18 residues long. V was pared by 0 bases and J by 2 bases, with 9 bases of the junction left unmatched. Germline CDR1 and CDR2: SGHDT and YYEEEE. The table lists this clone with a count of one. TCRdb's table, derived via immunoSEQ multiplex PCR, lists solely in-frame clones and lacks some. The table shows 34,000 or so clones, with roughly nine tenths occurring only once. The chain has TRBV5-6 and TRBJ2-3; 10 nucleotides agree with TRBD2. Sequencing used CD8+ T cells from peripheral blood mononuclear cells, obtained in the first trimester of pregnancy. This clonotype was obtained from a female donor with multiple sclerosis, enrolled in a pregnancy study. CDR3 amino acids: CASSLAGVSGGFTDTQYF. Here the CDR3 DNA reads TGTGCCAGCAGCTTGGCAGGGGTTAGCGGGGGGTTCACAGATACGCAGTATTTT.